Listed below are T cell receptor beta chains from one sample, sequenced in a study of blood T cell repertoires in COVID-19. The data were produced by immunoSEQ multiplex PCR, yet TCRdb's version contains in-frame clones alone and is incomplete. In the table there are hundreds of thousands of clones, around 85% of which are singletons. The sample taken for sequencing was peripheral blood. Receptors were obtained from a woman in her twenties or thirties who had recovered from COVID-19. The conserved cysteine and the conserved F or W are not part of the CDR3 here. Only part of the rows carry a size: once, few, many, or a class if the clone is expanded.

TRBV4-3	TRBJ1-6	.	ASSQEGRAPLH
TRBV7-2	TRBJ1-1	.	ASSLAAGHEAF
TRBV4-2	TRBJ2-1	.	ASSQAQLAGHSNEQF
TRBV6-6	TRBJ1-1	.	ASSYMTGTEAF
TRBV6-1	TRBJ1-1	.	ASSEPGRGQNTEAF
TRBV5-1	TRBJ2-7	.	ASSSIAGLYEQY
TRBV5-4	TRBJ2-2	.	ASSLRGITGELF
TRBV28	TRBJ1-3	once	ASSFLGTGDYSGNTIY
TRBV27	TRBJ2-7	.	ASSPPSEQY
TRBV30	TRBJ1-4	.	AWSGAGLDEKLF
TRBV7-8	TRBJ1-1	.	ASSRGGEAF
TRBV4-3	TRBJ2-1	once	ASSQELGRSNEQF
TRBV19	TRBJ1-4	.	ASSAYRDRGEKLF
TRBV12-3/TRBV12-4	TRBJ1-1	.	ASSLFRTEAF
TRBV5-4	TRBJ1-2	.	ASSLEFGAAGYGYT
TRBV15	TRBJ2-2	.	ATSRGQKSGELF
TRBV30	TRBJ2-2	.	AWAPGVGTGELF
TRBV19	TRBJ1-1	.	ASSIDDRGPTEAF
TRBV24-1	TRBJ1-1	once	ATRGVGNTEAF
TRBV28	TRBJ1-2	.	ASSLSRDYGYT
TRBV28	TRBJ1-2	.	ASRARTGDLNYGYT
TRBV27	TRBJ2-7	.	ASSYGQAYEQY
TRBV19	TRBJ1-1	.	ASGQGMNTEAF
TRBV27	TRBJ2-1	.	ASSWSGGADEQF
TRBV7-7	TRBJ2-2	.	ASSSTLGNTGELF
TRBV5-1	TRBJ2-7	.	ASSLGVAGQGAYEQY